The sequence of this TCR beta chain was determined in a study of CD8 T cells in ankylosing spondylitis. There are many counts of this clonotype. What it binds is unknown. MiXCR, applied by TCRdb to the 5' RACE reads, yields one record per CDR3 protein. Here the sample spans over 150,000 distinct CDR3 sequences, roughly 12% being singletons. Study-wide results and caveats: Reactive arthritis synovial fluid and blood previously showed some of these motif variants.

J was trimmed by 4 bases and V by 7 bases; bases with no gene match: 12. The CDR3 is 15 amino acids. The germline CDR1 and CDR2 sequences are MNHEY and SMNVEV (reference sequence). Sequenced input: blood, either unsorted or a sorted T cell fraction (not recorded which). The sequence was collected from a male donor with ankylosing spondylitis or in good health (not recorded which). The chain recombines TRBV27 with TRBJ2-5; the match to TRBD1 covers 7 bases. CDR3 in DNA: TGTGCCAGCATCGATAAGACAGGGATGGGAGAGACCCAGTACTTC. It yields the protein CASIDKTGMGETQYF.